This TCR beta chain was documented in a study of cytomegalovirus exposure and HLA in healthy donors. Overall study results and limits: The productive fraction for most TCR beta V segments was about 90% or about 30% in an earlier analysis. It emerged from a later analysis that several of the most significant clusters appeared to be linked to common viral pathogens.

It was with 60 Vbeta and 13 Jbeta primers that the PCR ran. Assay used: immunoSEQ multiplex PCR; TCRdb lists only in-frame clones, some missing. Of 80,000 to 95,000 clones in the sample, 63% were seen once. After removal of 8 bases from V and 5 bases from J, the junction contained 13 bases not matched to a gene. The CDR3 runs 15 residues. Germline loops: CDR1 MNHNS, CDR2 SASEGT. In nominal health when sampled, donors likely had unrecorded immune exposures nonetheless. Concerning this clone itself: Its target is unknown.

The sample consisted of PBMCs. This sequence joins TRBV6-1 and TRBJ1-2; TRBD1 agrees at 8 bases. This clonotype was sampled from a woman in her twenties or thirties in good health and CMV-seronegative. The CDR3 DNA follows: TGTGCCAGCGGCGGAAGAGGACAGGGAGTTTATGGCTACACCTTC. Translating it yields CASGGRGQGVYGYTF.